One TCR beta chain is described in this entry. These data are taken from a study of cytomegalovirus exposure and HLA in healthy donors. Germline V gene data show CDR1 as SEHNR and CDR2 as FQNEAQ (reference sequence). The V and J ends lost 1 base and 9 bases, in that order; junction bases with no gene match: 18. This CDR3 region has 17 residues. Primers included in the PCR were 60 Vbeta and 13 Jbeta primers. Assay used: immunoSEQ multiplex PCR; TCRdb lists only in-frame clones, some missing. The repertoire holds fewer than 250,000 clones, around 73% seen once, with less than 4.5% in the top ten. The V gene is TRBV7-9, the J gene TRBJ2-7; the match to TRBD1 covers 7 bases. The source material was PBMCs. The clonotype comes from a male donor in good health and CMV-seronegative. The CDR3 DNA follows: TGTGCCAGCAGCTTAGTTGGTTTGGGGACAGAAAGAATCGGGCAGTACTTC. It translates to CASSLVGLGTERIGQYF.